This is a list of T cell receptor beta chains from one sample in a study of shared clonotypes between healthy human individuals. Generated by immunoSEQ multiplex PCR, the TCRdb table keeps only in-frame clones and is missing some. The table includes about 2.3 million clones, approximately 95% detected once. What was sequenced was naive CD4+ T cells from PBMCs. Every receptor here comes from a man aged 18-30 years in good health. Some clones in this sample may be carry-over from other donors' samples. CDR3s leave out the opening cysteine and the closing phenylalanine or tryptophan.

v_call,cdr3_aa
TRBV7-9,ASSLNLGWGLVGANVLT
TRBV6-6,ASRGGDQPQH
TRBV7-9,ASSRGRGEQF
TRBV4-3,ASSYRDGSEQY
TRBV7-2,ASSLFDDTQY
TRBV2,ASTPEGYEQY
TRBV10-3,AIRAGLAAPLY
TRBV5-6,ASSWGPYNEQF
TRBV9,ASSVAGTNLYNEQF
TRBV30,AWSRGGSDVRTRSTDTQY
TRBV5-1,ASSTGTAPYEQY
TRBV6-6,ASSYSRQGKTQY
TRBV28,ATGGTGGAGNSPLH
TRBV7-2,ASSFFRGNEQF
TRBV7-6,ASSLRSGTSGTETQY
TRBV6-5,ASTRGAGRNYGYT
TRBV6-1,ASSEGGAPYEQY
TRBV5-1,ASSLGTSGAGMDTQY
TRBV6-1,ASSDQARQPQH
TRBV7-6,ASSLVRFTDTQY
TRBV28,ASSFNTEAF
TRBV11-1,ASSTGDRATEAF
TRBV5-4,ASTSRARDYGYT
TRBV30,AWSPRAGYGYT
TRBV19,ASSTPGQGRAYEQY
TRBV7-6,ASSLLLADSTDTQY
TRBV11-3,ASSTAGETQY
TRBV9,ASSVVGAREDEQY
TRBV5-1,ASSLAGGRYEQY
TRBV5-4,ASSLASKSSYEQY
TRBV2,ASSTVYGYT
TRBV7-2,ASSLMGRRSSTDTQY
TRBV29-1,SVGGTVNSYNEQF
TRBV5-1,ASSLGPVGQGNIQY
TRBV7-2,ASSLGRTGELF